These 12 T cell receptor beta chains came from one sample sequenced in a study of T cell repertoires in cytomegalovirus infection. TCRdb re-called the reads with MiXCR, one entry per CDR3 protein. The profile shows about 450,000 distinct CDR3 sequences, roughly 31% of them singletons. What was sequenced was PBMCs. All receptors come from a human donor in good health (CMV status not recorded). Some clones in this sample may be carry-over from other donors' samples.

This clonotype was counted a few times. DNA of the CDR3: TGTGCCAGCAGTTTGTCTTCAGGGGATCGCAATCAGCCCCAGCATTTT. Translation: CASSLSSGDRNQPQHF. V is TRBV27 and J is TRBJ1-5, with a possible D match to TRBD1 (6 bases). Germline values: CDR1 MNHEY, CDR2 SMNVEV (reference sequence). Trimming shortened V by 3 bases and J by 2 bases, and 14 bases separated the two germline ends. This CDR3 region has 16 residues.

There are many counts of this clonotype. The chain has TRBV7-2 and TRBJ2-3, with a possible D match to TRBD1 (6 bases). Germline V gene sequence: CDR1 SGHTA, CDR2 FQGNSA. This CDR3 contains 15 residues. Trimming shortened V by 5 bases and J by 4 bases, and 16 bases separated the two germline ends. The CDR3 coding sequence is TGTGCCAGCAGCGATGGACAGAGTTGGGCAGATACGCAGTATTTT. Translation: CASSDGQSWADTQYF.

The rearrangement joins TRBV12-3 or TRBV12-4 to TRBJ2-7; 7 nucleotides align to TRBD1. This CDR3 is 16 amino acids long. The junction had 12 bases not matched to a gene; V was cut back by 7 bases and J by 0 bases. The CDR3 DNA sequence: TGTGCCAGCACCCCTTCCGGGACAGATGGCTCCTACGAGCAGTACTTC. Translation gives CASTPSGTDGSYEQYF.

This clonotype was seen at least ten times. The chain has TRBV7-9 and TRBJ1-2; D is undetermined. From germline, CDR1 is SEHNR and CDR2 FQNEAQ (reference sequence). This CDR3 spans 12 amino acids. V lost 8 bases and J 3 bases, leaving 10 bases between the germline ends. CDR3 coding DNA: TGTGCCAGCGGCCAGTCGGACTATGGCTACACCTTC. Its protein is CASGQSDYGYTF.

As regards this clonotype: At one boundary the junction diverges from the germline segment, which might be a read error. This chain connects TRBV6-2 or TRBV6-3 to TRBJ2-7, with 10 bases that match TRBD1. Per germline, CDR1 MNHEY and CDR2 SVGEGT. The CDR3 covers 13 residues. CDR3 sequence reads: CSSSQGQGYDQYF. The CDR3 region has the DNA TGTTCCAGCAGTCAGGGACAGGGGTACGATCAGTACTTC.

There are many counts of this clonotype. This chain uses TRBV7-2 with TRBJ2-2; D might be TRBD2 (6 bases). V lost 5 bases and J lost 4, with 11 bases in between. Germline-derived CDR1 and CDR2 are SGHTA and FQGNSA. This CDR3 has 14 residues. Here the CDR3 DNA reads TGTGCCAGCAGCGCCGGCGGGACCACCGGGGAGCTGTTTTTT. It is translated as CASSAGGTTGELFF.

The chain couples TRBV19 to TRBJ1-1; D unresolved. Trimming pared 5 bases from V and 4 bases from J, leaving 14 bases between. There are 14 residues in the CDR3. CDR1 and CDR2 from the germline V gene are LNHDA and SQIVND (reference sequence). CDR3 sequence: CASSAPVVGTEAFF. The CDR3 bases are TGTGCCAGTAGTGCCCCAGTTGTCGGCACTGAAGCTTTCTTT.

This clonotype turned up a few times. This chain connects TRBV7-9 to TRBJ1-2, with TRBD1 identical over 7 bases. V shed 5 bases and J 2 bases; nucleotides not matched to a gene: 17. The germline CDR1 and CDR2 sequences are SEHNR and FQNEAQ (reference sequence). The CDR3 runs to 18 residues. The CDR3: CASSPEANAGQMNYGYTF. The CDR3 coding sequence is TGTGCCAGCAGCCCTGAGGCCAACGCGGGACAGATGAACTATGGCTACACCTTC.

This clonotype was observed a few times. The CDR3 reads CASSSPAPGPLLGGDSTDTQYF. CDR3 nucleotide sequence: TGTGCCAGCAGTTCCCCTGCCCCGGGACCACTTCTAGGGGGAGATAGCACAGATACGCAGTATTTT. J is TRBJ2-3 and V is TRBV27; tentative D call: TRBD1 (6 bases). Germline-derived CDR1 and CDR2 are MNHEY and SMNVEV (reference sequence). CDR3 length: 22 amino acids. Trimming removed 4 bases from V and 0 bases from J, with 32 bases in between.

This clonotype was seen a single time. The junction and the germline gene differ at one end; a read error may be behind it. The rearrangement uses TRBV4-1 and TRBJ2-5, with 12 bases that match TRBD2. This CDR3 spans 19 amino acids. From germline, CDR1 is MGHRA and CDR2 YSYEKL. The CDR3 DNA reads TGCGCCAGCAGCCAAGATCCTTGGGGTACTAGCGGGGGGCAAGAGACCCCGTACTTC. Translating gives CASSQDPWGTSGGQETPYF.

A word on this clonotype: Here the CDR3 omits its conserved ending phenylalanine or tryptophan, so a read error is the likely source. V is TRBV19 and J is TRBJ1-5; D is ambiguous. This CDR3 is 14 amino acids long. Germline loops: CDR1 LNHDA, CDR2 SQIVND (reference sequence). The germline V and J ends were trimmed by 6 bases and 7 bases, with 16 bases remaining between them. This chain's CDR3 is CASSSNRDNQPQHL. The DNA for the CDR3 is TGTGCCAGTAGCTCAAATCGAGACAACCAGCCCCAGCATTTG.

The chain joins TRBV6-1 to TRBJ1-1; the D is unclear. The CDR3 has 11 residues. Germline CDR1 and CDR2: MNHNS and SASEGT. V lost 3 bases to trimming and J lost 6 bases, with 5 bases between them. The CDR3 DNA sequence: TGTGCCAGCAGTGACTACCCTGAAGCTTTCTTT. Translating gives CASSDYPEAFF.